These 11 T cell receptor beta chains were sequenced from one sample in a study of spatial heterogeneity in lung cancer. Time point denoted: sample taken at primary tumor resection. The sequenced material consisted of unsorted whole RNA from tumor, nontumor lung or frozen PBMC. TCRdb re-analysed the 5' RACE reads in MiXCR, keeping a single row per CDR3 protein. The sample carries around 9,700 distinct CDR3 sequences, around 6.5% recorded once. This material consisted of PBMCs, taken at surgery. These TCRs come from a male donor with early-stage non-small cell lung cancer.

Points on this clonotype: The size of this beta chain means little, since it is a stray read in a library made for alpha chains. This chain uses TRBV5-4 with TRBJ2-3; maybe TRBD1 (5 bases). Trimming cost V 6 bases and J 3 bases, with 17 bases left between them. The CDR3 contains 15 residues. From germline, CDR1 is SGHNT and CDR2 YYREEE (reference sequence). DNA for the CDR3: TGTGCCAGCACCAGGGTAGAGGCCCAGACAGATACGCAGTATTTT. Residues: CASTRVEAQTDTQYF. The whole variable domain, filled in from reference TRBV5-4 and TRBJ2-3, reads ETGVTQSPTHLIKTRGQQVTLRCSSQSGHNTVSWYQQALGQGPQFIFQYYREEENGRGNFPPRFSGLQFPNYSSELNVNALELDDSALYLCASTRVEAQTDTQYFGPGTRLTVL.

In its sample, this clonotype ranks as medium-sized. This beta chain appears as a stray read in a library generated for alpha chains; its size is not informative. This sequence joins TRBV10-3 and TRBJ2-5; D is undetermined. This CDR3 spans 15 amino acids. CDR1 is ENHRY, CDR2 SYGVKD, per germline. V dropped 3 bases and J dropped 4 bases, with 15 bases sitting between them. In DNA, the CDR3 is TGTGCCATCAGTGACACAGCTCGTGGTGGAGAGACCCAGTACTTC. Translation gives CAISDTARGGETQYF.

This clonotype is medium-sized in the sample. For a library built for alpha chains, this beta chain is a stray read; little rests on its size. The chain has TRBV7-6 and TRBJ2-7; possible D gene TRBD1, 6 bases. The CDR3 sequence is 16 residues long. CDR1 and CDR2 (germline): SGHVS, FNYEAQ. Trimming left V 2 bases short and J 4 bases short, with 18 bases between. The CDR3 DNA follows: TGTGCCAGCAGCTTAACCGGGACAAGCAGATTTTACGAGCAGTACTTC. The encoded protein is CASSLTGTSRFYEQYF.

This clonotype occurred many times. The size of this beta chain means little, since it is a stray read in a library made for alpha chains. This chain uses TRBV4-3 with TRBJ2-7, with 13 nucleotides matching TRBD2. Trimming cost V 4 bases and J 5 bases; bases outside gene matches: 8. This CDR3 contains 16 residues. Per germline, CDR1 LGHNA and CDR2 YSLEER. The CDR3 reads CASSLELAGGLDEQYF. Here the CDR3 DNA reads TGCGCCAGCAGCCTAGAACTAGCGGGGGGGCTGGACGAGCAGTACTTC.

This clonotype was counted ten times or more. Within a library made for alpha chains, this beta chain is off target, and its count is uninformative. The chain combines TRBV29-1 with TRBJ2-7; 7 bases are a match to TRBD2. After removal of 5 bases from V and 1 base from J, the junction contained 5 bases not matched to a gene. Germline CDR1 is SQVTM and CDR2 is ANQGSEA. The CDR3 consists of 13 residues. Here the CDR3 reads CSVTMGGSYEQYF. The DNA of the CDR3 is TGCAGCGTTACCATGGGGGGGTCCTACGAGCAGTACTTC.

This clonotype was observed at least ten times. Within a library made for alpha chains, this beta chain is off target, and its count is uninformative. This chain joins TRBV24-1 and TRBJ2-3; TRBD2 aligns across 10 bases. The CDR3 is made up of 15 amino acids. V trimming: 4 bases; J trimming: 4 bases; junction bases outside the gene matches: 4. Germline V gives CDR1 KGHDR, CDR2 SFDVKD. The CDR3 loop is CATSDPSGGPDTQYF. The DNA for the CDR3 is TGTGCCACCAGTGACCCTAGCGGGGGCCCAGATACGCAGTATTTT.

As to this clonotype: A library made for alpha chains picked up this beta chain off target, so its size means little. The V and J genes are TRBV6-6 and TRBJ2-1; TRBD2 aligns across 9 bases. V was pared by 8 bases and J by 6 bases, with 8 bases of the junction left unmatched. There are 14 residues in the CDR3. CDR1 and CDR2 (germline): MNHNY, SVGAGI (reference sequence). DNA for the CDR3: TGTGCCAGCGGACCTAGCGGGATGGGCAATGAGCAGTTCTTC. The encoded protein is CASGPSGMGNEQFF.

This clonotype was counted at least ten times. Little can be read into the size of this beta chain, an off-target read in a library designed for alpha chains. The CDR3 coding sequence is TGTGCCACCTGGGGGTGGGACAGGGAGTACGAGCAGTACTTC. Translated, it gives CATWGWDREYEQYF. The chain recombines TRBV6-1 with TRBJ2-7; 9 nucleotides line up with TRBD1. Unmatched junction bases numbered 11, after V lost 10 bases and J lost 4 bases. The CDR3 is 14 residues long. In germline, CDR1 is MNHNS, CDR2 SASEGT.

Many counts were recorded for this clonotype. The size of this beta chain means little, since it is a stray read in a library made for alpha chains. The CDR3 nucleotides read TGCGCCAGCAGCCAAGGCCAGCACCAAGAGACCCAGTACTTC. This sequence encodes CASSQGQHQETQYF. The V call is TRBV4-1, the J call TRBJ2-5; no reliable D call. Germline CDR1 and CDR2: MGHRA and YSYEKL. This CDR3 has 14 amino acids. The V and J ends lost 1 base and 0 bases respectively, with 6 bases between them.

This clonotype has a count of ten or more. With the library built for alpha chains, this beta chain is off target and its frequency is not meaningful. The J gene is TRBJ2-7, the V gene TRBV20-1, with TRBD1 matching 12 bases. The ends lost 6 bases at V and 4 bases at J; junction bases unmatched: 4. CDR3 length: 13 amino acids. Germline-derived CDR1 and CDR2 are DFQATT and SNEGSKA (reference sequence). CDR3 sequence reads: CSAPGQGAYEQYF. The CDR3 nucleotides are TGCAGTGCCCCGGGACAGGGGGCTTACGAGCAGTACTTC.

As regards this clonotype: The library was designed around alpha chains, so this beta chain is a stray read whose abundance carries little weight. This chain connects TRBV27 to TRBJ1-5; 9 nucleotides match TRBD1. Germline CDR1 MNHEY, CDR2 SMNVEV (reference sequence). This CDR3 has 14 amino acids. Losses at the gene ends were 6 bases for V and 2 bases for J; bases not matched to a gene: 2. CDR3 residues: CASSRDRGNQPQHF. As DNA, the CDR3 is TGTGCCAGCAGCCGGGACAGGGGCAATCAGCCCCAGCATTTT.